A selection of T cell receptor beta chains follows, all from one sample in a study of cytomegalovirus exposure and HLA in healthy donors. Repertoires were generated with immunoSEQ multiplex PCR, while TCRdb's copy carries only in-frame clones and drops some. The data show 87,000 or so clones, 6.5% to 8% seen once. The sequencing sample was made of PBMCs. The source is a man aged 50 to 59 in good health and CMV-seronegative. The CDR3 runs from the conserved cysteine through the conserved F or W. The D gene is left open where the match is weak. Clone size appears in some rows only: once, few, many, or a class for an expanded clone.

CDR3: CASRLTGDTEAFF
DNA: TGTGCCAGCAGGTTGACAGGGGACACTGAAGCTTTCTTT
size: few
V: TRBV5-5
D: TRBD1
J: TRBJ1-1

CDR3: CASSPAKTGYNSPLHF
DNA: TGTGCCAGCAGCCCGGCTAAAACGGGATATAATTCACCCCTCCACTTT
size: .
V: TRBV5-6
D: .
J: TRBJ1-6

CDR3: CASSSGQGATGELFF
DNA: TGTGCCAGCAGTTCGGGACAGGGGGCCACCGGGGAGCTGTTTTTT
size: .
V: TRBV6-6
D: TRBD1
J: TRBJ2-2

CDR3: CASFRNTEAFF
DNA: TGTGCCAGTTTCAGGAACACTGAAGCTTTCTTT
size: .
V: TRBV28
D: .
J: TRBJ1-1

CDR3: CASSQVLPRYNSPLHF
DNA: TGTGCCAGCAGCCAAGTACTGCCGAGATATAATTCACCCCTCCACTTT
size: few
V: TRBV14
D: .
J: TRBJ1-6

CDR3: CASSSRTGGAGGYTF
DNA: TGTGCCAGCAGCTCCCGGACAGGGGGCGCGGGAGGCTACACCTTC
size: .
V: TRBV9
D: TRBD1
J: TRBJ1-2

CDR3: CATSRIRRDRADTEAFF
DNA: TGTGCCACCAGCAGAATACGCCGGGACAGGGCGGACACTGAAGCTTTCTTT
size: .
V: TRBV15
D: TRBD1
J: TRBJ1-1

CDR3: CASSSKNTGELFF
DNA: TGTGCCAGCAGCTCCAAGAACACCGGGGAGCTGTTTTTT
size: .
V: TRBV5-4
D: .
J: TRBJ2-2

CDR3: CASSLAGGGEKLFF
DNA: TGTGCCAGCAGCTTAGCGGGTGGAGGGGAAAAACTGTTTTTT
size: few
V: TRBV7-2
D: .
J: TRBJ1-4

CDR3: CASSHEAGGSGNTIYF
DNA: TGCGCCAGCAGCCATGAGGCGGGGGGTTCTGGAAACACCATATATTTT
size: .
V: TRBV4-3
D: .
J: TRBJ1-3

CDR3: CASSEAGNTDTQYF
DNA: TGCGCCAGCAGTGAAGCGGGGAACACAGATACGCAGTATTTT
size: .
V: TRBV10-1
D: TRBD2
J: TRBJ2-3

CDR3: CASSSSILAGEGDEQFF
DNA: TGTGCCAGCAGCTCCTCTATTCTAGCGGGGGAGGGAGATGAGCAGTTCTTC
size: few
V: TRBV7-8
D: TRBD2
J: TRBJ2-1

CDR3: CASSSDTMNTEAFF
DNA: TGCGCCAGCAGCTCGGACACCATGAACACTGAAGCTTTCTTT
size: .
V: TRBV5-1
D: .
J: TRBJ1-1

CDR3: CASSLFEGEQYF
DNA: TGTGCCAGCAGCTTGTTTGAGGGAGAGCAGTACTTC
size: few
V: TRBV7-8
D: .
J: TRBJ2-7

CDR3: CASSPDREDEQFF
DNA: TGTGCCAGCAGTCCAGACAGGGAAGATGAGCAGTTCTTC
size: few
V: TRBV6-1
D: TRBD1
J: TRBJ2-1

CDR3: CASSLDKRFGELFF
DNA: TGTGCCAGCAGCTTGGACAAGCGGTTCGGGGAGCTGTTTTTT
size: .
V: TRBV5-4
D: .
J: TRBJ2-2

CDR3: CASSTTSGGSYEQYF
DNA: TGTGCCAGCAGTACGACTAGCGGGGGCTCCTACGAGCAGTACTTC
size: once
V: TRBV28
D: TRBD2
J: TRBJ2-7